This T cell receptor beta chain was sequenced in a study of tumor and adjacent non-tumor tissue in lung cancer. Study as a whole: Each sample yielded some 4 million productive TCRbeta reads on average.

TCRbeta libraries were built with three rounds of nested PCR, modified from ARM-PCR. Each CDR3 protein is one row after TCRdb ran MiXCR on the multiplex PCR reads. The sample contains roughly 120,000 distinct CDR3 sequences, 84% of which appear only once. The template was RNA from unsorted bulk tissue. This CDR3 region has 13 residues. Germline V lookup: CDR1 SQVTM, CDR2 ANQGSEA. This clonotype was detected only a few times. An end of the junction differs from the germline gene, which may be a read error. This receptor was obtained from a man in his sixties or seventies with non-small cell lung cancer. Material: lung tumor tissue. This chain links TRBV29-1 with TRBJ1-2; D is unclear. CDR3 loop: CSVPQAGAYGYTF. The CDR3 coding sequence is TGCAGCGTTCCCCAGGCGGGAGCCTATGGATACACCTTC.